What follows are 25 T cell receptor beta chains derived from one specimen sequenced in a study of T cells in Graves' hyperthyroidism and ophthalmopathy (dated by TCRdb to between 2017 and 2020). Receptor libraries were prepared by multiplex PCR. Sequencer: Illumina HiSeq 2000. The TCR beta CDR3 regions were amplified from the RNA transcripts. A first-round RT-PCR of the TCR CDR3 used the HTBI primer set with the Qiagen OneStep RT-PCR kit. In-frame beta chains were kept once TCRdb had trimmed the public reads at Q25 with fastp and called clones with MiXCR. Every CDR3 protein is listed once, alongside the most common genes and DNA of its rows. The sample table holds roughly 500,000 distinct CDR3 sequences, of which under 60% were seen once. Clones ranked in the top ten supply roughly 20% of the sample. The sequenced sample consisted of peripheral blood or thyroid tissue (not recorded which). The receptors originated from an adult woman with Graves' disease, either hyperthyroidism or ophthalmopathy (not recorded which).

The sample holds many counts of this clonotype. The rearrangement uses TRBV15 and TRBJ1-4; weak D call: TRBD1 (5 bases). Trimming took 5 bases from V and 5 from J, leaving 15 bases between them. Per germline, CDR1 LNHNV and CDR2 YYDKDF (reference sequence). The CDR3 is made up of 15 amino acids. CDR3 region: CATSPLGGTNEKLFF. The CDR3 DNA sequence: TGTGCCACCAGCCCGTTGGGGGGAACCAATGAAAAACTGTTTTTT. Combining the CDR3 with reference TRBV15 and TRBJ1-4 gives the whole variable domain DAMVIQNPRYQVTQFGKPVTLSCSQTLNHNVMYWYQQKSSQAPKLLFHYYDKDFNNEADTPDNFQSRRPNTSFCFLDIRSPGLGDTAMYLCATSPLGGTNEKLFFGSGTQLSVL.

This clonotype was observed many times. CDR3 amino acids: CASSRRGLGETQYF. CDR3 sequence (DNA): TGTGCCAGCAGCCGCAGGGGGCTAGGGGAGACCCAGTACTTC. The V call is TRBV11-2, the J call TRBJ2-5, with TRBD1 matching over 8 bases. CDR1 is SGHAT, CDR2 FQNNGV, per germline. The CDR3 is made up of 14 amino acids. V dropped 5 bases and J dropped 5; count of bases not matched to a gene: 7.

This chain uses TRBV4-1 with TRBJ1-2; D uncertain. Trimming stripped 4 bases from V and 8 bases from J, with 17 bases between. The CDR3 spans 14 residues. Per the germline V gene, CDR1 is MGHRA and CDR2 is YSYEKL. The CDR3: CASSRDRIGFGYTF. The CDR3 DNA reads TGCGCCAGCAGCCGAGATAGGATCGGGTTCGGCTACACCTTC.

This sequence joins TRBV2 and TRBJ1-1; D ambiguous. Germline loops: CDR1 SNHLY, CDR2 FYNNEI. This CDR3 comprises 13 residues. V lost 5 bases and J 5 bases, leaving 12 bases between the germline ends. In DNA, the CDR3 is TGTGCCAGCAGTAAGGAGGGCCGGACTGAAGCTTTCTTT. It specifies CASSKEGRTEAFF.

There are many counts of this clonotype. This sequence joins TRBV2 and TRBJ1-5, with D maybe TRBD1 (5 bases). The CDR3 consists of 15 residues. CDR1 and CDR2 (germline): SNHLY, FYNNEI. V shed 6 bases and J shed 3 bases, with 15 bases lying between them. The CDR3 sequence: CASRIRDGDNQPQHF. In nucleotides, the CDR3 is TGTGCCAGCAGAATCAGGGACGGGGACAATCAGCCCCAGCATTTT. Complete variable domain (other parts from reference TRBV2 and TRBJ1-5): EPEVTQTPSHQVTQMGQEVILRCVPISNHLYFYWYRQILGQKVEFLVSFYNNEISEKSEIFDDQFSVERPDGSNFTLKIRSTKLEDSAMYFCASRIRDGDNQPQHFGDGTRLSIL.

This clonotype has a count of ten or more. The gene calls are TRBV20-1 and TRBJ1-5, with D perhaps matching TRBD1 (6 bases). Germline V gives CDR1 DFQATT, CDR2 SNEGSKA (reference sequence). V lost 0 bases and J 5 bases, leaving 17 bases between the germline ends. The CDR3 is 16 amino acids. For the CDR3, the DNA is TGCAGTGCTAGAGATTATATGAGACAGGAAGATCAGCCCCAGCATTTT. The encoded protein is CSARDYMRQEDQPQHF.

The CDR3 here is CASSGLAGGPSTGELFF. The CDR3 DNA is TGTGCCAGTTCGGGACTAGCGGGAGGGCCGAGCACCGGGGAGCTGTTTTTT. The chain employs TRBV27 and TRBJ2-2; 16 bases line up with TRBD2. Germline assignment: CDR1 MNHEY and CDR2 SMNVEV (reference sequence). Germline trimming cut 9 bases from V and 4 bases from J; bases unmatched to any gene: 8. The CDR3 loop spans 17 amino acids.

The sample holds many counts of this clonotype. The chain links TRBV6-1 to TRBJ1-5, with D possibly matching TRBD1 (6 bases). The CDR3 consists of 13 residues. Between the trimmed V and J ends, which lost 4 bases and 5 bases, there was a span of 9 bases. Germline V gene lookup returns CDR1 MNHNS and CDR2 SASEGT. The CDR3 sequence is CASSAQGDQPQHF. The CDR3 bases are TGTGCCAGCAGTGCACAGGGCGATCAGCCCCAGCATTTT.

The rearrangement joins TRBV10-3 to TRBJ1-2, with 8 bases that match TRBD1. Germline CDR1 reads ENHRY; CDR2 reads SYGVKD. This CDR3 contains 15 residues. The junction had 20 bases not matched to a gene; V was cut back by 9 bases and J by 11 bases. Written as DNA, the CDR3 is TGTGCCATTGCTGCTGGGTTGGGACAGGCCAAGCAGTACACCTTC. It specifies CAIAAGLGQAKQYTF.

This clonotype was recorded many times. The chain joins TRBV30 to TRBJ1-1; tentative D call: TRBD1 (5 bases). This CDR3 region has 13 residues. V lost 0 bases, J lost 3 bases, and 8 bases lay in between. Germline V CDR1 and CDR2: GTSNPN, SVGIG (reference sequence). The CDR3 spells CAWSVLGDTEAFF. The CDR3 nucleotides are TGTGCCTGGAGTGTATTGGGGGACACTGAAGCTTTCTTT.

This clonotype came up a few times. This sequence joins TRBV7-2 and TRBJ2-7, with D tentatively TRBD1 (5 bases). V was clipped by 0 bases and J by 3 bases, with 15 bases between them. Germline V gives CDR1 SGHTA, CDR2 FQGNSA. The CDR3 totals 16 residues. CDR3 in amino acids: CASSLARQKGGYEQYF. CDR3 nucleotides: TGTGCCAGCAGCTTAGCTCGACAGAAGGGCGGCTACGAGCAGTACTTC. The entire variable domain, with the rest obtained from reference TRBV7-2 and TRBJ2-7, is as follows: GAGVSQSPSNKVTEKGKDVELRCDPISGHTALYWYRQSLGQGLEFLIYFQGNSAPDKSGLPSDRFSAERTGGSVSTLTIQRTQQEDSAVYLCASSLARQKGGYEQYFGPGTRLTVT.

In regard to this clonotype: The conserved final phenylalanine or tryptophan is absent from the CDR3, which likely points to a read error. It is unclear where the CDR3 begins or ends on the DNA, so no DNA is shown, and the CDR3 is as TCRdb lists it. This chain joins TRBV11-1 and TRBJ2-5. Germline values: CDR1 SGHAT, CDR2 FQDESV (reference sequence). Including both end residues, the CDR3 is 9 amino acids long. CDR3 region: CASSQPGNY.

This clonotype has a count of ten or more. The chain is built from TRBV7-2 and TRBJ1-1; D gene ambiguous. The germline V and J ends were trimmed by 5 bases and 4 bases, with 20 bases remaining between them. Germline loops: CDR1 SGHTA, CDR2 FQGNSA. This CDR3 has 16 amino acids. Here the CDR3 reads CASSLRAVQVGTEAFF. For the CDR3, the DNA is TGTGCCAGCAGCCTCCGGGCGGTTCAAGTGGGCACTGAAGCTTTCTTT.

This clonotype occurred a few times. The CDR3 DNA reads as TGTGCCATCAGTGAGGGGCAGGGAAGTGAAGCTTTCTTT. It is translated as CAISEGQGSEAFF. This sequence joins TRBV10-3 and TRBJ1-1, with a possible D match to TRBD1 (5 bases). Germline CDR1 and CDR2: ENHRY and SYGVKD. The CDR3 is 13 amino acids. V was trimmed by 2 bases and J by 7 bases, leaving 11 bases between them.

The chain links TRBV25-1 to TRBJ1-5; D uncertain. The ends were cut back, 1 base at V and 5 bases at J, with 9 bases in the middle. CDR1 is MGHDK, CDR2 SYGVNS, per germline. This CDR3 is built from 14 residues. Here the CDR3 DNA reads TGTGCCAGCAGTGAATTATGGGTACATCAGCCCCAGCATTTT. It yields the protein CASSELWVHQPQHF. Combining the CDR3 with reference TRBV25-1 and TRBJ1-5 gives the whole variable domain EADIYQTPRYLVIGTGKKITLECSQTMGHDKMYWYQQDPGMELHLIHYSYGVNSTEKGDLSSESTVSRIRTEHFPLTLESARPSHTSQYLCASSELWVHQPQHFGDGTRLSIL.

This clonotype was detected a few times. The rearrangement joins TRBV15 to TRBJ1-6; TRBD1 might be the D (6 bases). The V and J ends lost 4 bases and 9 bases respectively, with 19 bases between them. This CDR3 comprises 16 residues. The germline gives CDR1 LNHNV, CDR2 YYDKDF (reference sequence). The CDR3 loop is CATSTSDRLYLSPLHF. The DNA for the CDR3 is TGTGCCACCAGCACATCCGACAGGTTATATCTTTCACCCCTCCACTTT.

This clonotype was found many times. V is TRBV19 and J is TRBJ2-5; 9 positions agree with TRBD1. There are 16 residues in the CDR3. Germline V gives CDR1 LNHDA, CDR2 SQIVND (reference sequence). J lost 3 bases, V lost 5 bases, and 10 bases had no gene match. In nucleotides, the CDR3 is TGTGCCAGTAGTCCATTACGGGACAGGGAGAAAGAGACCCAGTACTTC. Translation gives CASSPLRDREKETQYF.

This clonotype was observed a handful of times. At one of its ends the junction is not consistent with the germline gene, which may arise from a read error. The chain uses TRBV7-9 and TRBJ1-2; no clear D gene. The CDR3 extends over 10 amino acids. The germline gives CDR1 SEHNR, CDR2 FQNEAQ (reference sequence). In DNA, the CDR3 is TGTGCCAGCAGCCCCGACATGCAAGCTTTC. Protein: CASSPDMQAF.

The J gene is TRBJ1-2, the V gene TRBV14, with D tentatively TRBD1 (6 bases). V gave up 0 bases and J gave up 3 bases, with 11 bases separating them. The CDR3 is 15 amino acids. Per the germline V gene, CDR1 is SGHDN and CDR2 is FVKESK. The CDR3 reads CASSQDRGGHYGYTF. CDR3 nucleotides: TGTGCCAGCAGCCAAGACAGGGGAGGGCACTATGGCTACACCTTC.

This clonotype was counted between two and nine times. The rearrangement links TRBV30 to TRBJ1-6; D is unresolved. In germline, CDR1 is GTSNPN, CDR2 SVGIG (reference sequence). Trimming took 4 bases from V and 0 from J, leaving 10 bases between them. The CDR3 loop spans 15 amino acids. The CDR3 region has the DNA TGTGCCTGGACTGGCGGGAGCTCCTATAATTCACCCCTCCACTTT. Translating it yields CAWTGGSSYNSPLHF.

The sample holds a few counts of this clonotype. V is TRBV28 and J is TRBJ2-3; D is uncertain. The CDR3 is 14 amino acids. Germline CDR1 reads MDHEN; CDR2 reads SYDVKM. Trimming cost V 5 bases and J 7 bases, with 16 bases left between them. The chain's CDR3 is CASSVISLANTQYF. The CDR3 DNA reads TGTGCCAGCAGTGTTATTTCATTAGCAAATACGCAGTATTTT. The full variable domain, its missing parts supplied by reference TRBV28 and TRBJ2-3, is DVKVTQSSRYLVKRTGEKVFLECVQDMDHENMFWYRQDPGLGLRLIYFSYDVKMKEKGDIPEGYSVSREKKERFSLILESASTNQTSMYLCASSVISLANTQYFGPGTRLTVL.

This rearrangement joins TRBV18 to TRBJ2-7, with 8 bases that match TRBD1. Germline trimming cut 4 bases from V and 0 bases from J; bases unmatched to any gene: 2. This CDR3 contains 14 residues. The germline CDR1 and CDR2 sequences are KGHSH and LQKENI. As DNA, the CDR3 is TGTGCCAGCTCACTCAGGGGGCGCTCCTACGAGCAGTACTTC. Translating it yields CASSLRGRSYEQYF.

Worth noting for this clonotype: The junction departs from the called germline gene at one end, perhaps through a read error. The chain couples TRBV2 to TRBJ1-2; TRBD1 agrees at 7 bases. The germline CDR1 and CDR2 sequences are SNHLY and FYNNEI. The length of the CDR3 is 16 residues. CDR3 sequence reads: CASSEWDSKLSYGYIF. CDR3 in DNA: TGTGCCAGCAGTGAATGGGACAGCAAACTTAGCTATGGCTACATCTTC.

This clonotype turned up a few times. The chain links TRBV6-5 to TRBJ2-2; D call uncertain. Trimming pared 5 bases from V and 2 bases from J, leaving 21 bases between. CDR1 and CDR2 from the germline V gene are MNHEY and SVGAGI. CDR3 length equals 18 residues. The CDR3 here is CASSPGYELLENTGELFF. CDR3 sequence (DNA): TGTGCCAGCAGTCCCGGGTACGAGCTCCTAGAAAACACCGGGGAGCTGTTTTTT.

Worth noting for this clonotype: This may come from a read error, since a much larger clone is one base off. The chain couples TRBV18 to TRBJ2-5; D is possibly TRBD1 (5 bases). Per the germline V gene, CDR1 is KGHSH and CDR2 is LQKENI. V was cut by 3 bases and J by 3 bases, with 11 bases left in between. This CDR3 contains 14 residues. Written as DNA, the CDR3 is TGTGCCAGCTCACCTGCACAGGTGGAAGAGACCCAGTACTTC. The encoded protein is CASSPAQVEETQYF.